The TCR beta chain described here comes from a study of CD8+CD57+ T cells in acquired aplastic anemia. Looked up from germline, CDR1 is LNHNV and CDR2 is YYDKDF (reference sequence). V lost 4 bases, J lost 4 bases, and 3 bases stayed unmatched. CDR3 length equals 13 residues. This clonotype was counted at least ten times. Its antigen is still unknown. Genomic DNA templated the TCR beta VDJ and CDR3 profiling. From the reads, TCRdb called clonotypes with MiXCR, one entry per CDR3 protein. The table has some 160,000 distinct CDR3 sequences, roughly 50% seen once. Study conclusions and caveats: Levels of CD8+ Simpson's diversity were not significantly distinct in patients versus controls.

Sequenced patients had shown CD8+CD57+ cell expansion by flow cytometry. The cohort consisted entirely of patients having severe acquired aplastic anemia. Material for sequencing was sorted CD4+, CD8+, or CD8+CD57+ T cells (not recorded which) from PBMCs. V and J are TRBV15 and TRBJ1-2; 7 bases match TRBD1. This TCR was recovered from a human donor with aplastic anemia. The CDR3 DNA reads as TGTGCCACCAGCACGGGACAGCGCTATGGCTACACCTTC. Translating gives CATSTGQRYGYTF.